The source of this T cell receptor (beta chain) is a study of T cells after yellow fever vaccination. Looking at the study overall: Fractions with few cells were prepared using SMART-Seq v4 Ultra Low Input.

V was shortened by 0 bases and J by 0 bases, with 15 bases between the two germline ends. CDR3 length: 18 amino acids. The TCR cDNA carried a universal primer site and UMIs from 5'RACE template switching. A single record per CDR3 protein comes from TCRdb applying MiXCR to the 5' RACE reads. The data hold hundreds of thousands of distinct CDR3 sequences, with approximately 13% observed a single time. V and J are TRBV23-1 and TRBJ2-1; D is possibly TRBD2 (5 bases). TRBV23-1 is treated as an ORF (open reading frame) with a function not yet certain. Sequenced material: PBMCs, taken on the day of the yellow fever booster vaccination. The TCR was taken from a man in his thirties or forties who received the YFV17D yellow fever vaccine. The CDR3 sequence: CASSQSSRGLLSYNEQFF. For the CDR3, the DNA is TGCGCCAGCAGTCAATCCTCTCGAGGACTGCTCTCCTACAATGAGCAGTTCTTC.